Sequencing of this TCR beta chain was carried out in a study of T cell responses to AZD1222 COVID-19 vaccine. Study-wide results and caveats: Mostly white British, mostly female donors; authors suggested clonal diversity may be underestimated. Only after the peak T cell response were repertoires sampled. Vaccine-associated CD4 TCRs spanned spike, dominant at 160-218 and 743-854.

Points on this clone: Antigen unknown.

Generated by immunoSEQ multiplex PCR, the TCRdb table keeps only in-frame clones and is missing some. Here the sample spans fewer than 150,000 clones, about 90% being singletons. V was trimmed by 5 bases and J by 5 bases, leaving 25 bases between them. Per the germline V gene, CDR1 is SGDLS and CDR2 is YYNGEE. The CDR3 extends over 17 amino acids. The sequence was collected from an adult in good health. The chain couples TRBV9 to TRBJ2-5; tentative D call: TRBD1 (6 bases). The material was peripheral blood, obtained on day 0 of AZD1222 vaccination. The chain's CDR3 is CASSKTRSSLRGETQYF. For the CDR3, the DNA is TGTGCCAGCAGTAAGACCCGGTCCTCTCTAAGGGGGGAGACCCAGTACTTC.